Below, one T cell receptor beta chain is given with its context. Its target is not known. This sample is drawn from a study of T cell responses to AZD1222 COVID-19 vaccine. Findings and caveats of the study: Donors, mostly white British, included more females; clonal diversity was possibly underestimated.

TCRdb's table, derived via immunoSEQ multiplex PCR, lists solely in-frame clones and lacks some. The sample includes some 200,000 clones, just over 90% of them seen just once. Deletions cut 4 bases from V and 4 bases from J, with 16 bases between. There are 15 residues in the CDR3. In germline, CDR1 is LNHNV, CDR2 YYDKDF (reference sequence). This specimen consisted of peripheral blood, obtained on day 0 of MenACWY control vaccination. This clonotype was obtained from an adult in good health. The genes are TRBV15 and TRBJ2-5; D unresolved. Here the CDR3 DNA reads TGTGCCACCAGCATAACCGTGGCCTCACTAGAGACCCAGTACTTC. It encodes CATSITVASLETQYF.